This T cell receptor (beta chain) appears in the sequencing data of a study of cytomegalovirus exposure and HLA in healthy donors. The table came from immunoSEQ multiplex PCR; TCRdb's copy has only in-frame clones and leaves some out. In the table there are around 120,000 clones, roughly 90% of which are singletons. The TCR was taken from a woman younger than 35 in good health and CMV-seropositive. What was sequenced was PBMCs.

This chain's CDR3 is CASSLGDRVNYGYTF. The CDR3 DNA reads TGTGCCAGCAGCTTAGGGGACAGGGTTAACTATGGCTACACCTTC. The chain carries TRBV7-2 and TRBJ1-2; 9 nucleotides line up with TRBD1. CDR1 and CDR2 (germline): SGHTA, FQGNSA. Germline trimming cut 1 base from V and 1 base from J; bases unmatched to any gene: 1. The CDR3 sequence is 15 residues long. The full variable domain, with the rest looked up from reference TRBV7-2 and TRBJ1-2, is GAGVSQSPSNKVTEKGKDVELRCDPISGHTALYWYRQSLGQGLEFLIYFQGNSAPDKSGLPSDRFSAERTGGSVSTLTIQRTQQEDSAVYLCASSLGDRVNYGYTFGSGTRLTVV.